This T cell receptor beta chain was recorded in a study of T cells in Graves' hyperthyroidism and ophthalmopathy. Study-wide results and caveats: Blood also contained most expanded thyroid clonotypes above 0.001.

Germline assignment: CDR1 GTSNPN and CDR2 SVGIG (reference sequence). Deletions cut 1 base from V and 5 bases from J, with 13 bases between. This CDR3 has 14 amino acids. In its sample, this clonotype was seen a few times. Its specificity is not known. Ophthalmopathy patients showed a Clinical Activity Score of at least 3, NOSPECS grade of at least 4 and duration under 3 months. Extraction of PBMCs used approximately 10 ml of fresh peripheral blood. RNA transcripts gave rise to amplified TCR beta CDR3 regions. HTBI primers were employed in a first-round RT-PCR of the TCR CDR3. TCRdb re-derived calls from the multiplex PCR reads in MiXCR, one entry per CDR3 protein. In the table there are about 600,000 distinct CDR3 sequences, approximately 15% of which are singletons.

This clonotype was sampled from a woman aged 18-29 years with Graves' ophthalmopathy. The rearrangement links TRBV30 to TRBJ2-3, with D perhaps matching TRBD1 (5 bases). The material sequenced was blood. The CDR3 DNA reads as TGTGCCTGGAGTGAAGGGGCCATGGGAGATACGCAGTATTTT. Translated, it gives CAWSEGAMGDTQYF.